The source of this T cell receptor beta chain is a study of regulatory T cells in long-lasting Graves disease. Study in general: Newly diagnosed Graves' patients had under 3 months of antithyroid drugs.

Study outcomes and limitations: New patients shared approximately 930 public clonotypes, fewer than the approximately 3,000 shared by persistent patients.

The germline V gene has CDR1 SNHLY and CDR2 FYNNEI. The J segment lost 1 base and the V segment lost 5 bases, leaving 9 bases of the junction unmatched. The CDR3 runs 17 residues. Stated time point: newly diagnosed GD, antithyroid drugs for less than 3 months. Extracted RNA from PBMCs served as the source of the TCR library. Relying on iRepertoire HTBI primers and Arm-PCR of CDR3 regions, the team built TCR beta libraries. Via MiXCR, TCRdb re-called the multiplex PCR reads, giving one row per CDR3 protein. The sample lists 500,000 or so distinct CDR3 sequences; about 16% were seen once. Many counts were recorded for this clonotype. What it binds is unknown. The same sample was also studied in work on T cells in Graves' hyperthyroidism and ophthalmopathy. That report adds: Blood held most thyroid clonotypes expanded above 0.001 frequency.

The chain is built from TRBV2 and TRBJ1-5; 9 nucleotides line up with TRBD1. This TCR came from a middle-aged woman with Graves disease. The sample in question was peripheral blood mononuclear cells (PBMCs), obtained at new diagnosis, from a patient treated with antithyroid drugs. CDR3 loop: CASSHGQGQRSNQPQHF. The CDR3 nucleotides read TGTGCCAGCAGTCACGGACAGGGGCAGAGGAGCAATCAGCCCCAGCATTTT.